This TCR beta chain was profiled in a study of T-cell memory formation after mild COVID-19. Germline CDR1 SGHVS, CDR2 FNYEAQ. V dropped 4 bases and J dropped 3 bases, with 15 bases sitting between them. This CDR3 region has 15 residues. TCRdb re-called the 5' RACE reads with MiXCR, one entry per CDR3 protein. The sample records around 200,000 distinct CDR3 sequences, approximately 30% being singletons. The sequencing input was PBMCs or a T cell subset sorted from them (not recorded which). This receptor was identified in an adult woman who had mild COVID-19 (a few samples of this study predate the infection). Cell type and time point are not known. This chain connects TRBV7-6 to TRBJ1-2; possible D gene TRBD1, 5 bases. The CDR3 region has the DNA TGTGCCAGCAGCTCGCTACTGGAAGGGGACTATGGCTACACCTTC. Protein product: CASSSLLEGDYGYTF.